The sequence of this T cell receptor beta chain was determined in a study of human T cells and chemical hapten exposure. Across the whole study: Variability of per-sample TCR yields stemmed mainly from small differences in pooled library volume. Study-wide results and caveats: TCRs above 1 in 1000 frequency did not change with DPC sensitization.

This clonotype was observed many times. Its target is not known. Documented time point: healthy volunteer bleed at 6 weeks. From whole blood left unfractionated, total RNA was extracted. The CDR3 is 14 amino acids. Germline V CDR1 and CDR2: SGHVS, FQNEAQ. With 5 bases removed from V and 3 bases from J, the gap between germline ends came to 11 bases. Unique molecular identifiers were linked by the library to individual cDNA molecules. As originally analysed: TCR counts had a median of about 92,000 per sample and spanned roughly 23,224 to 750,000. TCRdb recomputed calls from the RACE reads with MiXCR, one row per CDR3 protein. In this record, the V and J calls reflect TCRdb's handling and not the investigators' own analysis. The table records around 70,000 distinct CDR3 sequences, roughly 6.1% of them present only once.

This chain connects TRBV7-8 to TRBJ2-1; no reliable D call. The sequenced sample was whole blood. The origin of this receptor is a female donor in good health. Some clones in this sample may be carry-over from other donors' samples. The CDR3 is CASSPRPVYNEQFF. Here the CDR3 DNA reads TGTGCCAGCAGCCCCCGTCCCGTCTACAATGAGCAGTTCTTC.